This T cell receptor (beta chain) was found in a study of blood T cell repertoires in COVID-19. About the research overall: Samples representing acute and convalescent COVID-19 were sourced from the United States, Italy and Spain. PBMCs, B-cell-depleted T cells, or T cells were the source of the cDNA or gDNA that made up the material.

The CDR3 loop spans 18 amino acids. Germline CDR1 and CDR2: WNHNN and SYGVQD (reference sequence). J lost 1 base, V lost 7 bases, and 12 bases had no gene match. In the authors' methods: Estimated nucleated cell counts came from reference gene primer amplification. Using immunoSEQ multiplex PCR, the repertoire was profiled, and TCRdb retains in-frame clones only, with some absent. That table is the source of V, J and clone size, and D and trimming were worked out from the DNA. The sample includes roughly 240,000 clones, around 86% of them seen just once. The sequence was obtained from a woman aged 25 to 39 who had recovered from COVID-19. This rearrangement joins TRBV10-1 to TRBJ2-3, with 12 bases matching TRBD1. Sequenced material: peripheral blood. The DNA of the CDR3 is TGCGCCAGCACCTCCGGGACAGGGGGCTCCCGCGGCACAGATACGCAGTATTTT. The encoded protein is CASTSGTGGSRGTDTQYF.